Below, one T cell receptor (beta chain) is given with its context. The participants were between about 18 and 100 years old and came from under 25 US areas. Cohort allocation depended upon clinical history that participants reported. This specimen belongs to a study of blood T cell repertoires in COVID-19. Overall study context: Acute and convalescent COVID-19 samples came from the United States, Italy and Spain. Sources were T cells, B-cell-depleted T cells, or PBMCs; the material itself was cDNA or gDNA.

Libraries were prepared by immunoSEQ multiplex PCR; TCRdb keeps only in-frame clonotypes and omits some of them. This sample yields approximately 390,000 clones, of which approximately 88% are seen a single time; 2% to 2.5% belongs to the top ten. CDR3 size: 15 residues. J gave up 3 bases and V 3 bases, and 4 bases lay outside the gene matches. The germline gives CDR1 MGHRA, CDR2 YSYEKL. The sequencing sample was made of PBMCs or T cells enriched from blood (not recorded which). This sequence originates from a woman aged 40-49 years with acute COVID-19. This rearrangement joins TRBV4-1 to TRBJ2-7; 11 bases match TRBD2. CDR3: CASSQLAGGGYEQYF. The DNA for the CDR3 is TGCGCCAGCAGCCAGCTAGCGGGGGGCGGCTACGAGCAGTACTTC.